A single sample gave rise to the 30 T cell receptor beta chains below, sequenced in a study of T cells in Graves' hyperthyroidism and ophthalmopathy. RNA transcripts were the template for amplifying TCR beta CDR3 regions. A set of HTBI primers served as the primers for a first-round RT-PCR of the TCR CDR3. Each CDR3 protein gets one entry after TCRdb re-called the multiplex PCR reads with MiXCR. Of around 440,000 distinct CDR3 sequences in the sample, approximately 15% are singletons; the top ten hold roughly an eighth. Specimen: blood. The source is a woman aged 18-29 years with Graves' hyperthyroidism.

The chain links TRBV19 to TRBJ1-2, with 7 bases aligning to TRBD1. In germline, CDR1 is LNHDA, CDR2 SQIVND (reference sequence). With V trimmed by 2 bases and J by 4 bases, 7 bases remained unmatched. CDR3 size: 15 residues. The CDR3 coding sequence is TGTGCCAGTAGTATACGGCCGGGACAGAGCTATGGCTACACCTTC. Translated: CASSIRPGQSYGYTF. The variable domain in full, with the rest retrieved from reference TRBV19 and TRBJ1-2, is DGGITQSPKYLFRKEGQNVTLSCEQNLNHDAMYWYRQDPGQGLRLIYYSQIVNDFQKGDIAEGYSVSREKKESFPLTVTSAQKNPTAFYLCASSIRPGQSYGYTFGSGTRLTVV.

This sequence joins TRBV12-3 or TRBV12-4 and TRBJ1-5; D perhaps matches TRBD1 (5 bases). The length of the CDR3 is 14 residues. The V end lost 9 bases, the J end lost 2 bases, and 14 bases lay between the germline ends. The CDR3 sequence: CASRKAGGNQPQHF. The CDR3 nucleotides read TGTGCCAGTCGAAAGGCGGGGGGCAATCAGCCCCAGCATTTT.

There are many counts of this clonotype. V and J are TRBV11-2 and TRBJ2-1; 9 positions match TRBD1. Germline V gene sequence: CDR1 SGHAT, CDR2 FQNNGV. The ends lost 1 base at V and 0 bases at J; junction bases unmatched: 13. This CDR3 contains 20 residues. CDR3 in amino acids: CASSLVLQGATIRSYNEQFF. The CDR3 bases are TGTGCCAGCAGCTTAGTACTACAGGGGGCGACCATACGCTCCTACAATGAGCAGTTCTTC. Using reference TRBV11-2 and TRBJ2-1 for the parts outside the CDR3, the full variable domain is EAGVAQSPRYKIIEKRQSVAFWCNPISGHATLYWYQQILGQGPKLLIQFQNNGVVDDSQLPKDRFSAERLKGVDSTLKIQPAKLEDSAVYLCASSLVLQGATIRSYNEQFFGPGTRLTVL.

This clonotype was recorded many times. The chain joins TRBV20-1 to TRBJ2-5; 9 bases are a match to TRBD2. CDR3 length: 15 amino acids. Trimming took 4 bases from V and 1 from J; bases not matched to a gene: 7. Germline V lookup: CDR1 DFQATT, CDR2 SNEGSKA (reference sequence). The CDR3 region is CSAMLLAGIQETQYF. CDR3 DNA: TGCAGTGCTATGTTACTAGCGGGTATCCAAGAGACCCAGTACTTC.

The chain uses TRBV11-2 and TRBJ2-1, with a possible D match to TRBD2 (6 bases). Germline values: CDR1 SGHAT, CDR2 FQNNGV. Trimming took off 4 bases at V and 7 bases at J, with 20 bases between the two ends. This CDR3 region has 16 residues. CDR3 bases: TGTGCCAGCAGCTCAGATCCTCCTCCAGGGAGGAATGAGCAGTTCTTC. Translated: CASSSDPPPGRNEQFF.

This clonotype has a handful of counts. The rearrangement links TRBV2 to TRBJ2-6; maybe TRBD1 (6 bases). The germline V gene encodes CDR1 SNHLY and CDR2 FYNNEI. This CDR3 is built from 15 residues. Trimming stripped 6 bases from V and 4 bases from J, with 13 bases between. In DNA, the CDR3 is TGTGCCAGCAGCGTACAGGGCCTCGGGGCCAACGTCCTGACTTTC. Translated, it gives CASSVQGLGANVLTF.

This clonotype appeared a few times. V is TRBV20-1 and J is TRBJ1-2; D may be TRBD1 (5 bases). CDR1 and CDR2 (germline): DFQATT, SNEGSKA (reference sequence). The CDR3 runs 13 residues. V was clipped by 6 bases and J by 3 bases, with 14 bases between them. The DNA for the CDR3 is TGCAGTGCCCCTAGTGGGACCGACTATGGCTACACCTTC. Its protein is CSAPSGTDYGYTF.

This clonotype was recorded many times. The V gene is TRBV2, the J gene TRBJ2-2; D is unclear. The CDR3 has 15 amino acids. The V and J ends lost 4 bases and 6 bases respectively, with 15 bases between them. Germline-derived CDR1 and CDR2 are SNHLY and FYNNEI. The CDR3 DNA sequence: TGTGCCAGCAGTGTTCGCCGGGTTAAGGCCGGGGAGCTGTTTTTT. Its protein product is CASSVRRVKAGELFF.

This clonotype has just a few counts. The CDR3 DNA reads as TGTGCCAGCAGCTTAGTTAACAGGGCTTATGGCTACACCTTC. Translated: CASSLVNRAYGYTF. The rearrangement links TRBV7-2 to TRBJ1-2, with a weak D call TRBD1 (6 bases). This CDR3 has 14 amino acids. Germline V gene sequence: CDR1 SGHTA, CDR2 FQGNSA. With 1 base removed from V and 5 bases from J, the gap between germline ends came to 11 bases.

The chain employs TRBV5-1 and TRBJ2-7; D could derive from TRBD1 or TRBD2 (5 bases each). Germline lookup yields CDR1 SGHRS and CDR2 YFSETQ. V was clipped by 0 bases and J by 3 bases, with 13 bases between them. This CDR3 comprises 15 residues. CDR3 sequence (DNA): TGCGCCAGCAGCTTGGCTCCGGGGCTAATCTACGAGCAGTACTTC. This gives the protein CASSLAPGLIYEQYF.

This clonotype showed up many times. The V gene is TRBV15, the J gene TRBJ2-3; 8 positions agree with TRBD1. Losses at the gene ends were 0 bases for V and 4 bases for J; bases not matched to a gene: 6. CDR3 size: 16 residues. CDR1 and CDR2 (germline): LNHNV, YYDKDF (reference sequence). In DNA, the CDR3 is TGTGCCACCAGCAGAGAGGCAGGGGGCTACGCAGATACGCAGTATTTT. It translates to CATSREAGGYADTQYF.

This clonotype came up many times. This rearrangement joins TRBV12-3 or TRBV12-4 to TRBJ1-5; D gene unclear. This CDR3 has 14 residues. V shed 5 bases and J shed 4 bases, with 12 bases lying between them. As DNA, the CDR3 is TGTGCCAGCAGTGTATTGGTCGGAAATCAGCCCCAGCATTTT. As protein: CASSVLVGNQPQHF.

This clonotype was detected many times. V usage is TRBV28 and J usage is TRBJ2-1, with D uncertain. Trimming took 3 bases from V and 7 from J, leaving 7 bases between them. The CDR3 runs to 12 residues. The germline V gene encodes CDR1 MDHEN and CDR2 SYDVKM. The CDR3 reads CASSFEENEQFF. The CDR3, as DNA: TGTGCCAGCAGTTTTGAAGAGAATGAGCAGTTCTTC.

The sample holds a few counts of this clonotype. This CDR3 reads CATSDPDYNEQFF. CDR3 bases: TGTGCCACCAGTGACCCCGATTACAATGAGCAGTTCTTC. This chain links TRBV24-1 with TRBJ2-1; D is ambiguous. Germline V gene lookup returns CDR1 KGHDR and CDR2 SFDVKD. The CDR3 loop spans 13 amino acids. V was cut by 4 bases and J by 4 bases, with 7 bases left in between.

This clonotype was seen ten or more times. V and J are TRBV14 and TRBJ2-1, with D unclear. This CDR3 is built from 14 residues. V lost 6 bases and J lost 0, with 9 bases in between. Per the germline V gene, CDR1 is SGHDN and CDR2 is FVKESK. This CDR3 is CASSPKNSYNEQFF. CDR3 bases: TGTGCCAGCAGTCCAAAGAACTCCTACAATGAGCAGTTCTTC. The full variable domain, rest sourced from reference TRBV14 and TRBJ2-1, is EAGVTQFPSHSVIEKGQTVTLRCDPISGHDNLYWYRRVMGKEIKFLLHFVKESKQDESGMPNNRFLAERTGGTYSTLKVQPAELEDSGVYFCASSPKNSYNEQFFGPGTRLTVL.

In its sample, this clonotype was seen many times. This chain links TRBV20-1 with TRBJ1-2; unclear D gene. Deletions cut 6 bases from V and 5 bases from J, with 13 bases between. CDR3 length: 12 amino acids. The germline CDR1 and CDR2 sequences are DFQATT and SNEGSKA (reference sequence). The CDR3 coding sequence is TGCAGTGCCAATGCAAGGATTTATGGCTACACCTTC. This gives the protein CSANARIYGYTF.

This chain connects TRBV3-1 to TRBJ2-5, with unresolved D. V was clipped by 4 bases and J by 1 base, with 10 bases between them. Germline V gene data show CDR1 as LGHDT and CDR2 as YNNKEL (reference sequence). The CDR3 length is 14 residues. The DNA for the CDR3 is TGTGCCAGCAGCCCCACCCAGACCCAAGAGACCCAGTACTTC. This gives the protein CASSPTQTQETQYF.

This clonotype appeared many times. The chain is built from TRBV7-4 and TRBJ1-2; D gene unclear. CDR1 is SGHVT and CDR2 is SQSDAQ in the germline V gene. CDR3 length equals 12 residues. Trimming left V 5 bases short and J 2 bases short, with 6 bases between. The CDR3 coding sequence is TGTGCCAGCAGCCGCAAGAACTATGGCTACACCTTC. Protein product: CASSRKNYGYTF.

This clonotype was found a few times. Given a much more abundant clone one base away, this may be a read error. This chain joins TRBV7-9 and TRBJ1-1; no definite D call. The germline V gene has CDR1 SEHNR and CDR2 FQNEAQ (reference sequence). The CDR3 extends over 15 amino acids. The CDR3 sequence is CASGFYFILWAEAFF. The DNA of the CDR3 is TGTGCCAGCGGCTTCTATTTTATTCTCTGGGCTGAAGCTTTCTTT.

The table lists this clonotype with many counts. The rearrangement links TRBV11-2 to TRBJ2-3, with D possibly matching TRBD2 (7 bases). CDR1 is SGHAT and CDR2 is FQNNGV in the germline V gene. The V end lost 8 bases, the J end lost 1 base, and 10 bases lay between the germline ends. This CDR3 spans 13 amino acids. The CDR3 sequence: CASGGGRTDTQYF. CDR3 DNA sequence: TGTGCCAGCGGGGGGGGGCGCACAGATACGCAGTATTTT.

This clonotype was counted between two and nine times. The V gene is TRBV6-5, the J gene TRBJ2-1; TRBD2 matches 10 bases. The J segment lost 4 bases and the V segment lost 0 bases, leaving 6 bases of the junction unmatched. The germline V gene has CDR1 MNHEY and CDR2 SVGAGI. CDR3 size: 17 residues. The CDR3 coding sequence is TGTGCCAGCAGTTACTCGCCTCTAGCGGGGGTTTACAATGAGCAGTTCTTC. Residues: CASSYSPLAGVYNEQFF.

This clonotype was seen many times. J is TRBJ1-2 and V is TRBV4-2; D might be TRBD1 (5 bases). The V end lost 4 bases, the J end lost 6 bases, and 6 bases lay between the germline ends. The germline V gene has CDR1 LGHNA and CDR2 YNFKEQ. This CDR3 comprises 11 residues. The CDR3 loop is CASSPGDGYTF. The DNA of the CDR3 is TGTGCCAGCAGCCCGGGGGATGGCTACACCTTC.

This clonotype showed up many times. The gene calls are TRBV2 and TRBJ2-5; maybe TRBD2 (6 bases). V was shortened by 7 bases and J by 0 bases, with 15 bases between the two germline ends. Germline values: CDR1 SNHLY, CDR2 FYNNEI. This CDR3 has 15 residues. The CDR3 DNA reads TGTGCCAGCATGCCTATAGCGGAATACCAAGAGACCCAGTACTTC. It specifies CASMPIAEYQETQYF.

This clonotype was counted only a few times. V is TRBV19 and J is TRBJ1-2; weak D call: TRBD1 (6 bases). Germline V lookup: CDR1 LNHDA, CDR2 SQIVND (reference sequence). This CDR3 spans 13 amino acids. Deletions cut 6 bases from V and 8 bases from J, with 16 bases between. This CDR3 is CASSLYGGEGYTF. CDR3 nucleotide sequence: TGTGCCAGTAGCCTATATGGGGGCGAGGGCTACACCTTC.

This clonotype was counted between two and nine times. The chain has TRBV5-1 and TRBJ2-3; D possibly corresponds to TRBD1 (6 bases). From germline, CDR1 is SGHRS and CDR2 YFSETQ. There are 16 residues in the CDR3. V was pared by 3 bases and J by 5 bases, with 19 bases between. CDR3 in amino acids: CASSSALGARGDTQYF. CDR3 nucleotides: TGCGCCAGCAGCTCGGCCTTGGGGGCTCGGGGAGATACGCAGTATTTT.

In its sample, this clonotype was seen many times. CDR3: CASSVMIWEPQHF. CDR3 bases: TGTGCCAGCAGTGTTATGATTTGGGAGCCCCAGCATTTT. The rearrangement joins TRBV6-1 to TRBJ1-5; D gene uncertain. Trimming pared 4 bases from V and 8 bases from J, leaving 12 bases between. Per the germline V gene, CDR1 is MNHNS and CDR2 is SASEGT. The CDR3 spans 13 residues.

This clonotype was counted many times. CDR3 sequence: CASSYSQGMDGYTF. Here the CDR3 DNA reads TGTGCCAGCAGTTACTCCCAGGGTATGGATGGCTACACCTTC. This chain joins TRBV6-5 and TRBJ1-2, with a possible D match to TRBD1 (5 bases). This CDR3 contains 14 residues. From germline, CDR1 is MNHEY and CDR2 SVGAGI. V was clipped by 0 bases and J by 6 bases, with 11 bases between them.

In its sample, this clonotype was seen a few times. V usage is TRBV7-9 and J usage is TRBJ2-7; D might be TRBD1 (5 bases). This CDR3 spans 15 amino acids. Trimming removed 2 bases from V and 1 base from J, with 12 bases in between. Per the germline V gene, CDR1 is SEHNR and CDR2 is FQNEAQ (reference sequence). The CDR3 loop is CASSLSVRASYEQYF. The CDR3 DNA follows: TGTGCCAGCAGCTTATCGGTCAGGGCATCCTACGAGCAGTACTTC. Combining the CDR3 with reference TRBV7-9 and TRBJ2-7 gives the whole variable domain DTGVSQNPRHKITKRGQNVTFRCDPISEHNRLYWYRQTLGQGPEFLTYFQNEAQLEKSRLLSDRFSAERPKGSFSTLEIQRTEQGDSAMYLCASSLSVRASYEQYFGPGTRLTVT.

This clonotype has at least ten counts. The genes are TRBV7-3 and TRBJ2-1, with 8 bases fitting TRBD2. The germline gives CDR1 SGHTA, CDR2 FQGTGA. The CDR3 is 15 amino acids. The trim removed 5 bases at V and 8 bases at J, leaving 11 bases unmatched. The CDR3 nucleotides are TGTGCCAGCAGCCACCGGTTCGGGGGGGCGGATGAGCAGTTCTTC. This sequence encodes CASSHRFGGADEQFF.

Only a few counts were recorded for this clonotype. V is TRBV19 and J is TRBJ2-7; D gene uncertain. V was clipped by 5 bases and J by 6 bases, with 8 bases between them. The CDR3 consists of 11 residues. CDR1 is LNHDA, CDR2 SQIVND, per germline (reference sequence). DNA for the CDR3: TGTGCCAGTAGTGAAGCCCCCGAGCAGTACTTC. This gives the protein CASSEAPEQYF.